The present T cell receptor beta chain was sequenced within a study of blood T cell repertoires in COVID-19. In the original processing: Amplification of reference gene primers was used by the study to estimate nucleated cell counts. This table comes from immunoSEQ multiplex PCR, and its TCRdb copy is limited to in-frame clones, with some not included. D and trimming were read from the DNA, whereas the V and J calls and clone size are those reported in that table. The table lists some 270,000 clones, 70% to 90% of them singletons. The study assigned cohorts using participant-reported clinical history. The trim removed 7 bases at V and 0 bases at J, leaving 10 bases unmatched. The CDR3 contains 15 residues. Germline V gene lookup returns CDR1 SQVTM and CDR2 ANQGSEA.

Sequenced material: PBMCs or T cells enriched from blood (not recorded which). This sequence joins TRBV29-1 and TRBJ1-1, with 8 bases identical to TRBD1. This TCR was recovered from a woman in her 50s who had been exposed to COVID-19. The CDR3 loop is CSGILTGAMNTEAFF. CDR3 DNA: TGCAGCGGGATCCTGACAGGGGCCATGAACACTGAAGCTTTCTTT.